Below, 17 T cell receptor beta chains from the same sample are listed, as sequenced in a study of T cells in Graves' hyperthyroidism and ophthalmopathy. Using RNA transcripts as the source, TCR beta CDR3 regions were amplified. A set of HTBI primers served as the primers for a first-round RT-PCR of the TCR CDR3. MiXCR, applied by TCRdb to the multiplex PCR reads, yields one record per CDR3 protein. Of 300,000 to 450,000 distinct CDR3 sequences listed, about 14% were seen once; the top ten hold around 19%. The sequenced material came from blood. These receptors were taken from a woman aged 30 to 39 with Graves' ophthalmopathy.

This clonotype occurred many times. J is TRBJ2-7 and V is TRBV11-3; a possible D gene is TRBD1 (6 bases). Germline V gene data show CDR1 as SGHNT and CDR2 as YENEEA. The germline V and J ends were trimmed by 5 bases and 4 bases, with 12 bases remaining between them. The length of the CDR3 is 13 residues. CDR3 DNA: TGTGCCAGCAGCGCAGGGGAGTGGTACGAGCAGTACTTC. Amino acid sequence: CASSAGEWYEQYF.

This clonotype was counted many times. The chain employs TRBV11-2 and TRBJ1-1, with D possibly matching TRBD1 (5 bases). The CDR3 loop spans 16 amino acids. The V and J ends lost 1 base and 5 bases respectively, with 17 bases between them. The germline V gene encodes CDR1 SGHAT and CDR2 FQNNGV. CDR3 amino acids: CASSLVDRGARTEAFF. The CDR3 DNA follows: TGTGCCAGCAGCTTAGTGGATCGGGGCGCGCGAACTGAAGCTTTCTTT.

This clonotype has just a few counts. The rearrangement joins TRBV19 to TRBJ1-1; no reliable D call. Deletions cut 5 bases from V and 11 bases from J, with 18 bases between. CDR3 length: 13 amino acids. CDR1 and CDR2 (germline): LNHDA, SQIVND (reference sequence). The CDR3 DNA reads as TGTGCCAGTAGTGAGCAGGTCCATGATCGGGCTTTCTTT. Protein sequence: CASSEQVHDRAFF.

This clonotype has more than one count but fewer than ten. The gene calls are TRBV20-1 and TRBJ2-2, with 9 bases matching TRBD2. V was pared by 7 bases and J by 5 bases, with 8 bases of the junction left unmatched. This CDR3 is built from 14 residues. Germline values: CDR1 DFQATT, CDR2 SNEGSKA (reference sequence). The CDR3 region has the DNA TGCAGTGGGTCTCCTAGCGGGGCAACCGGGGAGCTGTTTTTT. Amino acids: CSGSPSGATGELFF.

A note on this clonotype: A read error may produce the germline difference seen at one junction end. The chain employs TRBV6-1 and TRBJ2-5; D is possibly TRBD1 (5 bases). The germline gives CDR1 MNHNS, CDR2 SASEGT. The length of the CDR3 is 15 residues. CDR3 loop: CASREGQHRQETQYF. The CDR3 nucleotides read TGTGCCAGCAGGGAAGGACAACATCGACAAGAGACCCAGTACTTC.

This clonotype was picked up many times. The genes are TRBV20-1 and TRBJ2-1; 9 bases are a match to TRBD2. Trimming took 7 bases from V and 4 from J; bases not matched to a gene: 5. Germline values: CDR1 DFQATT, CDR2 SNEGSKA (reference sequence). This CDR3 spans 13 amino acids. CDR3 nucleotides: TGCAGTGACGCTAGCGGGGTGTACAATGAGCAGTTCTTC. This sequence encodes CSDASGVYNEQFF.

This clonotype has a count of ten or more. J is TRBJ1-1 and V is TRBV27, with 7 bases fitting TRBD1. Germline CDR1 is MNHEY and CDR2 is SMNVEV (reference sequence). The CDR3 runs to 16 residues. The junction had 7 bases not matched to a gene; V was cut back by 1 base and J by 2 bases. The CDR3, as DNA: TGTGCCAGCAGTTTATTCCTTTCAGGGGGAAACACTGAAGCTTTCTTT. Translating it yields CASSLFLSGGNTEAFF.

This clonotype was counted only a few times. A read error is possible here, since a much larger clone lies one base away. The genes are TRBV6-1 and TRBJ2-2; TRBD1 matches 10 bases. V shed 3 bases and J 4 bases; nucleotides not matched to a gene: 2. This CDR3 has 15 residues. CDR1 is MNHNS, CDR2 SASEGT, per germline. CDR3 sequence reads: CASSEGTGVTGELFF. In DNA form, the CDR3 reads TGTGCCAGCAGTGAGGGGACAGGGGTCACCGGGGAGCTGTTTTTT.

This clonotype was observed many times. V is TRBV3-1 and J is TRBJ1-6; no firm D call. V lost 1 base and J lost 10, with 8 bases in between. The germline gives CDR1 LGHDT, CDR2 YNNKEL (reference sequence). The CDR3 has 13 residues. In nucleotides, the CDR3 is TGTGCCAGCAGCCAAGTTCGGGTATCACCCCTCCACTTT. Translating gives CASSQVRVSPLHF.

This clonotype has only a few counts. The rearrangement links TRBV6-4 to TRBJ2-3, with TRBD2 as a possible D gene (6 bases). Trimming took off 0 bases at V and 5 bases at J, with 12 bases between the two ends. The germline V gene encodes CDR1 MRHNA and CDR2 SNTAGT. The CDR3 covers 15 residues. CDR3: CASSDSSRGVDTQYF. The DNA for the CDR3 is TGTGCCAGCAGTGACTCGTCGCGGGGAGTAGATACGCAGTATTTT.

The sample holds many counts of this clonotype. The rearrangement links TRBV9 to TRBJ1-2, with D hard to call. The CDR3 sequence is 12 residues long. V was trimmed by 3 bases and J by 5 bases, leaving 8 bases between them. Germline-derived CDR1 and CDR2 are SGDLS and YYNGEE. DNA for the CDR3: TGTGCCAGCAGCGATAAGTTTTATGGCTACACCTTC. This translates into CASSDKFYGYTF.

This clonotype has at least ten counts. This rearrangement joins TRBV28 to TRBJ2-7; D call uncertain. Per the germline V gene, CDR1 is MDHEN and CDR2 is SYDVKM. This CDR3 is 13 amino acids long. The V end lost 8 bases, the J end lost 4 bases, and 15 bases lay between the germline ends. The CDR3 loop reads CASVDSQLYEQYF. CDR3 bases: TGTGCCAGCGTAGATTCTCAACTTTACGAGCAGTACTTC.

The CDR3 DNA sequence: TGCAGCGTTGAATTGGCTGGACTAGCGAAATCGGGGGGGTTTGAGACCCAGTACTTC. The encoded protein is CSVELAGLAKSGGFETQYF. The chain recombines TRBV29-1 with TRBJ2-5, with 9 bases fitting TRBD2. The CDR3 consists of 19 residues. V was clipped by 2 bases and J by 5 bases; unmatched bases: 21. CDR1 SQVTM and CDR2 ANQGSEA come from the germline V gene. The full variable domain, its missing parts supplied by reference TRBV29-1 and TRBJ2-5, is SAVISQKPSRDICQRGTSLTIQCQVDSQVTMMFWYRQQPGQSLTLIATANQGSEATYESGFVIDKFPISRPNLTFSTLTVSNMSPEDSSIYLCSVELAGLAKSGGFETQYFGPGTRLLVL.

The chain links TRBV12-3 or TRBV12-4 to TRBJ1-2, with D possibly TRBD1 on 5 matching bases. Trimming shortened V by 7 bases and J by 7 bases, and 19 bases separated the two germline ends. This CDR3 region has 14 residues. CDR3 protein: CASTLQGAYCGYTF. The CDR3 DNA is TGTGCCAGCACCCTACAAGGGGCATACTGTGGCTACACCTTC.

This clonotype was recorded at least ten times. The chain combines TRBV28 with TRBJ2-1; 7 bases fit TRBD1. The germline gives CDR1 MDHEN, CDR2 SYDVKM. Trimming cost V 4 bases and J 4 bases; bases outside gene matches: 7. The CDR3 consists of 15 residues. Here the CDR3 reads CASSSGQAIYNEQFF. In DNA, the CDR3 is TGTGCCAGCAGTTCTGGACAGGCCATATACAATGAGCAGTTCTTC.

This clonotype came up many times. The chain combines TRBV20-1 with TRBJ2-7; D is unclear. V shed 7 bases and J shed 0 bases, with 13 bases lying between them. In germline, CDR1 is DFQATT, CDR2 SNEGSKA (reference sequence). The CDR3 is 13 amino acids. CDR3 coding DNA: TGCAGTGGAGAGCTGCATTCCTCCTACGAGCAGTACTTC. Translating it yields CSGELHSSYEQYF.

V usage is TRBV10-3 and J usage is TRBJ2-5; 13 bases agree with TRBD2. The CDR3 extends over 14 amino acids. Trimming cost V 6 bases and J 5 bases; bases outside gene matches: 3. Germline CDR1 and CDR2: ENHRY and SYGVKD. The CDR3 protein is CAIRQTSGGETQYF. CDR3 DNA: TGTGCCATCAGGCAGACTAGCGGGGGGGAGACCCAGTACTTC.